Reported below is one TCR beta chain. Its antigen is not known. TCRdb's table, derived via immunoSEQ multiplex PCR, lists solely in-frame clones and lacks some. The sample yields 70,000 to 85,000 clones, roughly 87% seen once. This entry belongs to a study of OX40 agonist ivuxolimab in advanced cancers. Across the study: Prior anti-PD-1, anti-PD-L1 or anti-CTLA-4 therapy did not bar entry, and approximately 40% had some.

The V gene lost 1 base and the J gene lost 4 bases, with 12 bases spanning the gap. Germline loops: CDR1 SGHTA, CDR2 FQGTGA. This CDR3 has 15 amino acids. Individuals having autoimmune disease history or systemic immunosuppression were not enrolled. Study conclusions and caveats: Individuals who were partial responders at 0.1-3.0 mg/kg had clonal expansion that ranked among the lowest. Certain nonresponding patients likewise had low normalized T-cell clonal expansion.

The material was CD4+ or CD8+ T cells sorted from blood, obtained in a trial of the OX40 agonist ivuxolimab. This clonotype originated in an adult with an advanced solid tumor such as melanoma, head and neck, liver or kidney cancer. V usage is TRBV7-3 and J usage is TRBJ2-3; TRBD1 might be the D (6 bases). CDR3 sequence: CASSLMGAGADTQYF. CDR3 DNA: TGTGCCAGCAGCTTAATGGGGGCAGGGGCAGATACGCAGTATTTT.